Listed below are T cell receptor beta chains from one sample, sequenced in a study of B cell selection in AIRE deficiency. Assay: immunoSEQ multiplex PCR; the TCRdb copy retains only in-frame clones and omits some. The sample has about 24,000 clones; about 96% are singletons. Sample: CD4+CD127+ conventional T cells sorted from PBMCs. The receptors derive from a human donor in good health. Both conserved end residues are part of each CDR3. A D gene is named only where the DNA matches it firmly. Clone size, where shown, is once, few, many, or a class for clones that have expanded.

J,size,V,D,DNA,CDR3
TRBJ2-3,.,TRBV7-9,TRBD1,TGTGCCAGCAGCCTAGACAGGGGACGAATGACAGATACGCAGTATTTT,CASSLDRGRMTDTQYF
TRBJ2-7,.,TRBV19,.,TGTGCCAGTAGTATAGGAAACGGTATCTACGAGCAGTACTTC,CASSIGNGIYEQYF
TRBJ1-3,.,TRBV5-4,TRBD1,TGTGCCAGCAGTGGGCAGGGGGAAGGAAACACCATATATTTT,CASSGQGEGNTIYF
TRBJ1-5,.,TRBV6-6,TRBD1,TGTGCCAGCAGTTTACAGGGGAATCAGCCCCAGCATTTT,CASSLQGNQPQHF
TRBJ1-4,.,TRBV5-1,TRBD1,TGCGCCAGCAGCTTGGGGGACAGGGAAGGTGAAAAACTGTTTTTT,CASSLGDREGEKLFF
TRBJ2-4,.,TRBV21-1,.,TGTGCCAGCAGCAATGTAGGGTACGACAAAAACATTCAGTACTTC,CASSNVGYDKNIQYF
TRBJ1-2,.,TRBV6-6,TRBD1,TGTGCCAGCAGTTTCACCGACAGGGGGCTAGGCTACACCTTC,CASSFTDRGLGYTF
TRBJ2-6,.,TRBV5-1,TRBD1,TGCGCCAGCAGCCGGAAGGGGGCCCAGTCTGGGGCCAACGTCCTGACTTTC,CASSRKGAQSGANVLTF
TRBJ2-5,.,TRBV4-1,.,TGCGCCAGCAGCCAAGATGGGGGACACTACTTAGGAGAGACCCAGTACTTC,CASSQDGGHYLGETQYF
TRBJ1-1,.,TRBV28,.,TGTGCCAGCAGACAGCCTACAGAGTACACTGAAGCTTTCTTT,CASRQPTEYTEAFF
TRBJ2-5,.,TRBV2,.,TGTGCCAGCAGTCAGGGGATCCAAGAGACCCAGTACTTC,CASSQGIQETQYF
TRBJ2-5,.,TRBV7-2,TRBD2,TGTGCCAGCAGCCCCGGGACTAGGGAGACCCAGTACTTC,CASSPGTRETQYF
TRBJ2-7,.,TRBV6-1,.,TGTGCCAGCAGTGAAGATGGCAGGACCTCCGGGTCCTACGAGCAGTACTTC,CASSEDGRTSGSYEQYF
TRBJ1-1,.,TRBV6-5,.,TGTGCCAGCAGTTGGAACACTGAAGCTTTCTTT,CASSWNTEAFF
TRBJ1-2,.,TRBV5-1,.,TGCGCCAGCAGCTTATCAGCTAACTATGGCTACACCTTC,CASSLSANYGYTF
TRBJ2-4,.,TRBV5-6,TRBD2,TGTGCCAGCACCCTAAGCGGGAGGGCCTTTGACATTCAGTACTTC,CASTLSGRAFDIQYF
TRBJ2-1,.,TRBV12-2,.,TGTGCAAGTCGTTCAAGGGTCCGACTAGAAATAGGCAATGAGCAGTTCTTC,CASRSRVRLEIGNEQFF
TRBJ1-5,.,TRBV19,.,TGTGCCAGTAGTATAGTCGGCAGGGGAAGCAATCAGCCCCAGCATTTT,CASSIVGRGSNQPQHF
TRBJ2-3,.,TRBV6-1,.,TGTGCCAGCAGGATAGGGGGGACAGATACGCAGTATTTT,CASRIGGTDTQYF
TRBJ1-4,.,TRBV6-4,.,TGTGCCAGCAGTGGACTGCAAAAACTGTTTTTT,CASSGLQKLFF
TRBJ2-2,.,TRBV7-3,TRBD1,TGTGCCAGCAGCCCTGGGTTGACAGGGTTGCTGTTTTTT,CASSPGLTGLLFF
TRBJ2-3,once,TRBV18,TRBD2,TGTGCCAGCTCACCTCAAATAGCGGGAGATACGCAGTATTTT,CASSPQIAGDTQYF